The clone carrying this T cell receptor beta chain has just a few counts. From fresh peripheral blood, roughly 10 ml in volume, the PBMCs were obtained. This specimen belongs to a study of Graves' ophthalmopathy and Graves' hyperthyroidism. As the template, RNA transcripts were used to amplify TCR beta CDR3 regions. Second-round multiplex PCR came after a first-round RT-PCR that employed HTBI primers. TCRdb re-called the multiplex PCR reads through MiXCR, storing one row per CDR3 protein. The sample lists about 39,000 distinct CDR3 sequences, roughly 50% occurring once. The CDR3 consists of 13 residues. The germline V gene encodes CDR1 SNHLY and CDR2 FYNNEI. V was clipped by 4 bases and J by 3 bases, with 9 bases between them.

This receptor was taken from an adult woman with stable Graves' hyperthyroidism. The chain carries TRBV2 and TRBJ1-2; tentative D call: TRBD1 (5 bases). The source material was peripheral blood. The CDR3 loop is CASSVLGDYGYTF. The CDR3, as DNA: TGTGCCAGCAGTGTTTTAGGGGACTATGGCTACACCTTC.